This TCR beta chain appears in the sequencing data of a study of T cell repertoires in ileal Crohn's disease. Study at large: Median disease duration was approximately 8 years; 35% smoked at surgery.

As for this clone: No antigen is known for it.

Clones were read by immunoSEQ multiplex PCR, and TCRdb kept only the in-frame ones, dropping some. This table holds 8,900 or so clones, approximately 80% found once. Points from the study as a whole: Compared with non-smokers, active smokers at surgery showed more clonal expansions. Sorted CD8 T cells held more high-frequency clones than CD4.

Germline V gene lookup returns CDR1 SGDLS and CDR2 YYNGEE. The CDR3 contains 15 residues. Trimming pared 1 base from V and 4 bases from J, leaving 15 bases between. The genes are TRBV9 and TRBJ2-7; D possibly corresponds to TRBD2 (6 bases). This receptor was obtained from an adult with Crohn's disease. The material sequenced was ileal tissue. The CDR3 sequence is CASSVTSGGTYEQYF. DNA of the CDR3: TGTGCCAGCAGCGTAACTAGTGGGGGGACTTACGAGCAGTACTTC.